The clone carrying this T cell receptor beta chain has more than one count but fewer than ten. Libraries were prepared by immunoSEQ multiplex PCR; TCRdb keeps only in-frame clonotypes and omits some of them. The sample consists of roughly 370,000 clones, 85% to 90% of them appearing once. CDR1 and CDR2 from the germline V gene are SNHLY and FYNNEI. Trimming removed 7 bases at V and 10 bases at J, with 8 bases between. This CDR3 has 11 amino acids. This entry belongs to a study of blood T cell repertoires in COVID-19. Overall study context: Nucleic acid was either cDNA or gDNA, and it came from T cells, B-cell-depleted T cells, or PBMCs.

Grouping used clinical history reported by participants in a survey and questionnaire. V usage is TRBV2 and J usage is TRBJ1-6; no clear D gene. The sequencing sample was made of PBMCs or T cells enriched from blood (not recorded which). This TCR was recovered from a woman aged 45 to 65 who had recovered from COVID-19. CDR3 coding DNA: TGTGCCAGCACCGGGGAATCACCCCTCCACTTT. It yields the protein CASTGESPLHF.